Given below is one TCR beta chain in context. In its sample, this clone was seen once. The antigen this receptor binds is unknown. Base qualities are missing; no much larger clone stands one base away. The sample comes from a study of vaccination effects on CD4 cells after COVID-19 (dated by TCRdb to 2021 to 2024). Study-level background: Two doses of either the BNT162b2 or the mRNA-1273 mRNA SARS-CoV-2 vaccine were administered to participants. SARS-CoV-2 spike-specific CD4+ TCR repertoires were compared before and after mRNA vaccination in COVID-19 convalescent patients and in infection-naive vaccine recipients. The full study included over 8 COVID-19 convalescent patients and a handful of SARS-CoV-2-naive healthy vaccine recipients. In the study, cultures from other donors were sequenced using the Oncomine TCR Beta short-read assay on an Illumina iSeq 100. The investigation overall reported the following: Marked clonal contraction was observed in both infection-induced and vaccine-induced clones at late post-vaccination timepoints, consistent with waning T cell responses. The study was limited by a small number of convalescent patients and lacked early post-infection timepoints. Among healthy vaccine recipients, nearly all vaccine-induced clones were SARS-CoV-2 mono-reactive, and only 1 of 255 was cross-reactive with common cold coronaviruses.

The protocol used for the library was the immunoSEQ multiplex PCR assay. DNA from the cultured, isolated CD4+ T cells was subjected to TCR beta CDR3 sequencing. From the authors' description of their analysis: Non-productive TCR sequences were removed and reads were trimmed to the CDR3 region, keeping CDR3s of at least 7 amino acids. The MANAFEST web app was used to identify antigen-specific clonotypes by comparing expansion in peptide wells with expansion in reference cultures. To count as positive, a clone had to show expansion at FDR<0.05 compared with the reference and with all other wells, an odds ratio above 5, and a frequency above 0.1% in two replicate wells. A clonotype was called cross-reactive if it was significantly expanded both in SARS-CoV-2 spike wells and in at least one common cold coronavirus spike condition. Using the stringdist R package, CDR3 similarity was measured by Levenshtein distance, and unrooted trees were constructed with ape in R 3.6.1. TCRdb's version of the immuneACCESS table is confined to in-frame rearrangements and falls short of the full clone set. An unresolved V gene accounts for under half of the shortfall where checked; the remainder is of unknown origin. That table supplies the V and J calls and clone size; D and trimming were determined from the DNA. This sample is represented by roughly 35,000 clones; about 70% of them were singletons. The top ten clonotypes cover more than 13% of the sample.

The ViraFEST assay stimulated PBMC with viral peptide pools and then used TCR sequencing to identify antigen-specific CD4+ T cell clonotypes by expansion. After around 10 days of culture, CD4+ T cells were isolated with the EasySep CD4+ T cell isolation kit. Negative nucleocapsid antibody results before and after vaccination confirmed that the healthy vaccine recipients had no prior SARS-CoV-2 infection. About 2.1 million PBMC per well were cultured in IMDM with roughly 5% human AB serum, 7.5 to 10 IU/ml IL-2 and gentamicin, plus 10 ug/ml peptides. Half of the culture medium was replaced with fresh IL-2-containing medium on days 3 and 7. Unless otherwise noted, each peptide stimulation condition was cultured in triplicate wells. PBMC were separated from whole blood using Ficoll-Paque Plus gradient centrifugation and were then either cryopreserved at -140C or used fresh. The spike proteins of SARS-CoV-2 and of the common cold coronaviruses HCoV-NL63, HCoV-OC43 and HCoV-229E were spanned by overlapping peptide pools. The QIAamp micro DNA kit was used to extract genomic DNA from the cultured CD4+ T cells.

From its cysteine to its phenylalanine, the CDR3 spans 16 amino acids. The CDR3 DNA has 48 bases and is translated from base 1. For CDR1 and CDR2, the germline V gene lists SGHVS and FNYEAQ. Trimming takes 5 bases from V and 0 bases from J, and the germline ends sit 11 bases apart. This sequence uses TRBV7-6 and TRBJ2-6; TRBD2 is possibly the D segment (5 matching bases). The receptor was isolated from a human donor who received a COVID-19 vaccine. The source was CD4+ T cells from PBMCs cultured with HCoV-OC43 spike peptides, collected before COVID-19 vaccination. The cell subset or site label here, explained by the study, means: HCoV-OC43 spike overlapping peptide pool stimulation. The nucleotide sequence is given as TGTGCCAGCAGCACGCGACGGGGCTCTGGGGCCAACGTCCTGACTTTC. Its protein is CASSTRRGSGANVLTF.